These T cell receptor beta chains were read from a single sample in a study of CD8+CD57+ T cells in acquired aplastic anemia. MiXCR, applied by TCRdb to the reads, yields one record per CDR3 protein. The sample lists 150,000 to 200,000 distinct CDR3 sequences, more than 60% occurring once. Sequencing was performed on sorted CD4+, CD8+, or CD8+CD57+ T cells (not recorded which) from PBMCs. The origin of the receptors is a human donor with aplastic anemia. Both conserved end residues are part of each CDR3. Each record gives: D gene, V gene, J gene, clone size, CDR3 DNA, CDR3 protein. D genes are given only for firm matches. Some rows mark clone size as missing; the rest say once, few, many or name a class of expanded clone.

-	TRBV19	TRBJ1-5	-	TGTGCCAGTAGTATATACTCGGAATCGGGACAGCCCCAGCATTTT	CASSIYSESGQPQHF
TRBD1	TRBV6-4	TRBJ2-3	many	TGTGCCAGCAGTCGGGACAGGGACACAGATACGCAGTATTTT	CASSRDRDTDTQYF
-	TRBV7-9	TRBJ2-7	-	TGTGCCAGCAGCTTAGGAGGGAAGCTCTACGAGCAGTACTTC	CASSLGGKLYEQYF
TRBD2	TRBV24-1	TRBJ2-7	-	TGTGCCACCAGCCCTAGCGGTCTGTACGAGCAGTACTTC	CATSPSGLYEQYF
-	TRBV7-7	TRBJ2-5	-	TGTGCTAGCAGCTTTGGGTGGGGGGAGACCCAGTACTTC	CASSFGWGETQYF
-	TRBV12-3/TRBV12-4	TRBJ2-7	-	TGTGCCAGCAGTTCCGGCCTAGCGCGAGAGCAGTACTTC	CASSSGLAREQYF
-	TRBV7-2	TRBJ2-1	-	TGTGCCAGCAGCTTAGAAGGGAGCACCTACAATGAGCAGTTCTTC	CASSLEGSTYNEQFF
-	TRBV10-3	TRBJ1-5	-	TGTGCCATCAGTGAGTCCGTGGCTTACGGTAGCAATCAGCCCCAGCATTTT	CAISESVAYGSNQPQHF
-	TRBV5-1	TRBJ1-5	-	TGCGCCAGCAGCTTGAATCAAAATCAGCCCCAGCATTTT	CASSLNQNQPQHF
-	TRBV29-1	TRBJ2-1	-	TGCAGCGCCGAACCCCCTACAGGTTCCTCCTACAATGAGCAGTTCTTC	CSAEPPTGSSYNEQFF
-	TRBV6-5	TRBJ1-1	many	TGTGCCAGCAGACCTACGTCGAACGAGGCTTTCTTT	CASRPTSNEAFF
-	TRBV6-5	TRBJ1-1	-	TGTGCCAGCAGTTCCGGAGCCAGGGAGAACACTGAAGCTTTCTTT	CASSSGARENTEAFF
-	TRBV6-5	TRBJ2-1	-	TGTGCCAGCAGTTACGGCGAGGGAGACGAGCAGTTCTTC	CASSYGEGDEQFF
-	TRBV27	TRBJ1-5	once	TGTGCCAGCAGTTTATTCGGCGGAGTTAATCAGCCCCTGCATTTT	CASSLFGGVNQPLHF
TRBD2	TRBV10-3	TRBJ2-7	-	TGTGCCATCAGTGAGTCGGCTAGCGGCGTCTACGAGCAGTACTTC	CAISESASGVYEQYF
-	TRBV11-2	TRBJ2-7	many	TGTGCCAGCAGCTCACCCCGGTGGGCAGGGGATTCCTACGAGCAGTACTTC	CASSSPRWAGDSYEQYF
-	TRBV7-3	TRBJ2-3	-	TGTGCCAGCAGCCCCTATACCCAGACAGGTTCTAGTCACACAGATACGCAGTATTTT	CASSPYTQTGSSHTDTQYF
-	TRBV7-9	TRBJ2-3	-	TGTGCCAGCAGCGGGGCCCCTAGCACAGATACGCAGTATTTT	CASSGAPSTDTQYF
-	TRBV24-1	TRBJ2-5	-	TGTGCCACCAGTGATTTGCGAGGGAACCAAGAGACCCAGTACTTC	CATSDLRGNQETQYF
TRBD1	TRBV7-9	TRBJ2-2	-	TGTGCCAGCAGCTTAGCGGGACAGGTATACACCGGGGAGCTGTTTTTT	CASSLAGQVYTGELFF
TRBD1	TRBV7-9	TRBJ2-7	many	TGTGCCAGCAGCTCCCGGACAGGCTACGAGCAGTACTTC	CASSSRTGYEQYF
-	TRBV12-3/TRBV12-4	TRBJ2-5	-	TGTGCCAGCAGTTTTGGGCAGGGAAAGTACTTC	CASSFGQGKYF
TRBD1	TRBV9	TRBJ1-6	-	TGTGCCAGCAGTTTGTATTGGGGACAGAGTGTTTCACCCCTCCACTTT	CASSLYWGQSVSPLHF
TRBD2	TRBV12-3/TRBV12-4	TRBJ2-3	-	TGTGCCAGCAGCCCACTAGCGGGGGGCTTCGTGGATACGCAGTATTTT	CASSPLAGGFVDTQYF
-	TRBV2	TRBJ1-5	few	TGTGCCAGCAGGGACAGCAATCAGCCCCAGCATTTT	CASRDSNQPQHF
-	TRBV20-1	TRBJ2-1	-	TGCAGTGCTAGGGACTATCGGGAGCAGTTCTTC	CSARDYREQFF
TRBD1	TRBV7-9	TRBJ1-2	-	TGTGCCAGCAGCCCAAGCGGGGGACAGGGGGCAGGCGGCGGCTACACCTTC	CASSPSGGQGAGGGYTF
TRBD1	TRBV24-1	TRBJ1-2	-	TGTGCCACCAGCCCGACAGGGAACGGCTACACCTTC	CATSPTGNGYTF
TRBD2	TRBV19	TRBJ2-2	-	TGTGCCAGTAGTATCAGCGGGGCGAACACCGGGGAGCTGTTTTTT	CASSISGANTGELFF
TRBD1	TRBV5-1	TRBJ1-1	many	TGCGCCAGCAGCTTGACCGGGACAGGGATCCCCGAAGCTTTCTTT	CASSLTGTGIPEAFF
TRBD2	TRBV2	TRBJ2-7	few	TGTGCCAGCAGTGTGCGGGGGTACGAGCAGTACTTC	CASSVRGYEQYF
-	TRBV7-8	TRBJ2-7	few	TGTGCCAGCAGCTTATTCACGACAGCCTACGAGCAGTACTTC	CASSLFTTAYEQYF
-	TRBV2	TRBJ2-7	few	TGTGCCAGCAGTGAGAATTCTGGAGGGCTGGGGGACGAGCAGTACTTC	CASSENSGGLGDEQYF
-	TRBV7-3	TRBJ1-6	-	TGTGCCAGTATAATACTGCCTGGTCATAATTCACCCCTCCACTTT	CASIILPGHNSPLHF
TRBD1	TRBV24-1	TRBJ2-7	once	TGTGCCAGCAGTCGGACAGGGACGTACTACGAGCAGTACTTC	CASSRTGTYYEQYF
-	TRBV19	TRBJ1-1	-	TGTGCCAGTTATTGGACGGGAAACACTGAAGCTTTCTTT	CASYWTGNTEAFF
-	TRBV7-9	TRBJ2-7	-	TGTGCCAGCAGCTTAAATCAAGGGGCCGCCTACGAGCAGTACTTC	CASSLNQGAAYEQYF
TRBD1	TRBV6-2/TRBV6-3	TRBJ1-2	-	TGTGCCAGCGAAGGGACAGACTATGGCTACACCTTC	CASEGTDYGYTF
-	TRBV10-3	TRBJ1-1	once	TGTGCCATCAGCCGACAGGAGATGAACACTGAAGCTTTCTTT	CAISRQEMNTEAFF
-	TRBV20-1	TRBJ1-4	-	TGCAGTGCTAGAGGGGATGAAAAACTGTTTTTT	CSARGDEKLFF
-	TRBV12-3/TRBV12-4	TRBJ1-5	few	TGTGCCAGCACCGGGGACAAGGGTCAGCCCCAGCATTTT	CASTGDKGQPQHF
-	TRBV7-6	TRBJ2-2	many	TGTGCCAGCAGCGACTATACCGGGGAGCTGTTTTTT	CASSDYTGELFF